The rows below give T cell receptor beta chains drawn from one sample of a study of blood T cells in healthy people across ages. TCRdb ran MiXCR on the 5' RACE reads and lists one entry per CDR3 protein. The table records more than 900,000 distinct CDR3 sequences, approximately 26% of them present only once. This sample was shared with a second study, whose subject was T cells of mothers and their children.

Sample: blood. The source is a girl between 2 and 10 years old in good health. CDR3s include the opening cysteine and the closing phenylalanine or tryptophan. Fields, in order: clone size, D gene, J gene, V gene, CDR3 DNA, CDR3 protein. D genes are given only for firm matches. Part of the rows lack a size; the others show once, few, many or a class for expanded clones.

clone size: -; D gene: TRBD2; J gene: TRBJ2-1; V gene: TRBV7-6; CDR3 DNA: TGTGCCAGCAGCTTCCGGCGGGAGGGCCCTCTTTACAATGAGCAGTTCTTC; CDR3 protein: CASSFRREGPLYNEQFF
clone size: -; D gene: -; J gene: TRBJ2-1; V gene: TRBV10-3; CDR3 DNA: TGTGCCATCAGTGTCCGGGACACGGACCGTGAGCAGTTCTTC; CDR3 protein: CAISVRDTDREQFF
clone size: -; D gene: TRBD1; J gene: TRBJ2-1; V gene: TRBV12-3/TRBV12-4; CDR3 DNA: TGTGCCAGCAGTTTTGAGGGGACAGGGGAGCAGTTCTTC; CDR3 protein: CASSFEGTGEQFF
clone size: -; D gene: -; J gene: TRBJ2-3; V gene: TRBV9; CDR3 DNA: TGTGCCAGCAGCGTAGCTTCGGAGTCAATTACGCAGTATTTT; CDR3 protein: CASSVASESITQYF
clone size: -; D gene: TRBD2; J gene: TRBJ2-5; V gene: TRBV4-2; CDR3 DNA: TGTGCCAGCAGCCGCGCGGCACTAGCGGGGACAGAGACCCAGTACTTC; CDR3 protein: CASSRAALAGTETQYF
clone size: few; D gene: TRBD2; J gene: TRBJ2-1; V gene: TRBV6-1; CDR3 DNA: TGTGCCAGCAGTGAAATAGTATGGACCGGACTAGCGGGGCGAAATGAGCAGTTCTTC; CDR3 protein: CASSEIVWTGLAGRNEQFF
clone size: few; D gene: TRBD1; J gene: TRBJ2-7; V gene: TRBV28; CDR3 DNA: TGTGCCAGCAGTTTGATGACAGGGGAGCAGTACTTC; CDR3 protein: CASSLMTGEQYF
clone size: -; D gene: -; J gene: TRBJ2-1; V gene: TRBV20-1; CDR3 DNA: TGCAGTGCTAGTGAGGACCCTCCCTCTACCCCACGGGATGAGCAGTTCTTC; CDR3 protein: CSASEDPPSTPRDEQFF
clone size: few; D gene: -; J gene: TRBJ1-1; V gene: TRBV2; CDR3 DNA: TGTGCCAGCAGTGAAGGGGGCCACAGGACCACTGAAGCTTTCTTT; CDR3 protein: CASSEGGHRTTEAFF
clone size: few; D gene: TRBD1; J gene: TRBJ2-2; V gene: TRBV12-3/TRBV12-4; CDR3 DNA: TGTGCCAGCAGCCCCAGGGGGCTAGTCACCGGGGAGCTGTTTTTT; CDR3 protein: CASSPRGLVTGELFF
clone size: few; D gene: -; J gene: TRBJ2-1; V gene: TRBV5-1; CDR3 DNA: TGCGCCAGCAGCCCCCCAGTACTAGGGTCCTACAATGAGCAGTTCTTC; CDR3 protein: CASSPPVLGSYNEQFF
clone size: few; D gene: -; J gene: TRBJ1-3; V gene: TRBV6-5; CDR3 DNA: TGTGCCAGCAGTCGGGGGGTCGGAAACACCATATATTTT; CDR3 protein: CASSRGVGNTIYF
clone size: few; D gene: TRBD1; J gene: TRBJ2-7; V gene: TRBV7-9; CDR3 DNA: TGTGCCAGCAGCTCGTCGGGACAGGGGAAATACGAGCAGTACTTC; CDR3 protein: CASSSSGQGKYEQYF
clone size: few; D gene: -; J gene: TRBJ2-7; V gene: TRBV20-1; CDR3 DNA: TGCAGTGCTAGAGACTTGACCCGGGGGTACGAGCAGTACTTC; CDR3 protein: CSARDLTRGYEQYF
clone size: few; D gene: -; J gene: TRBJ2-1; V gene: TRBV29-1; CDR3 DNA: TGCAGCGTTAATCTGCAGGGCCCCTACAATGAGCAGTTCTTC; CDR3 protein: CSVNLQGPYNEQFF
clone size: -; D gene: -; J gene: TRBJ1-1; V gene: TRBV6-5; CDR3 DNA: TGTGCCAGCAACCTTGGGGGGAACACTGAAGCTTTCTTT; CDR3 protein: CASNLGGNTEAFF
clone size: -; D gene: -; J gene: TRBJ2-1; V gene: TRBV7-3; CDR3 DNA: TGTGCCAGCAGCCCCCGTCCGGGGGCTGGGTCCAATGAGCAGTTCTTC; CDR3 protein: CASSPRPGAGSNEQFF
clone size: -; D gene: TRBD1; J gene: TRBJ1-2; V gene: TRBV20-1; CDR3 DNA: TGCAGTGCTCGGACAGGCCCTCTATTTAACTATGGCTACACCTTC; CDR3 protein: CSARTGPLFNYGYTF
clone size: -; D gene: TRBD2; J gene: TRBJ2-1; V gene: TRBV6-2/TRBV6-3; CDR3 DNA: TGTGCCAGCAGTCAGACTAGCGGGGGCGGGAATGAGCAGTTCTTC; CDR3 protein: CASSQTSGGGNEQFF
clone size: few; D gene: TRBD1; J gene: TRBJ1-2; V gene: TRBV7-2; CDR3 DNA: TGTGCCAGCAGCTCAAGACAGGGGGCGATTCTCTCCGGCGGCTACACCTTC; CDR3 protein: CASSSRQGAILSGGYTF
clone size: -; D gene: -; J gene: TRBJ2-3; V gene: TRBV5-1; CDR3 DNA: TGCGCCAGCAGCCCCGATGAGGGAGATACGCAGTATTTT; CDR3 protein: CASSPDEGDTQYF
clone size: -; D gene: TRBD1; J gene: TRBJ2-2; V gene: TRBV29-1; CDR3 DNA: TGCAGCGCCAACAGACAGGGGTACACCGGGGAGCTGTTTTTT; CDR3 protein: CSANRQGYTGELFF